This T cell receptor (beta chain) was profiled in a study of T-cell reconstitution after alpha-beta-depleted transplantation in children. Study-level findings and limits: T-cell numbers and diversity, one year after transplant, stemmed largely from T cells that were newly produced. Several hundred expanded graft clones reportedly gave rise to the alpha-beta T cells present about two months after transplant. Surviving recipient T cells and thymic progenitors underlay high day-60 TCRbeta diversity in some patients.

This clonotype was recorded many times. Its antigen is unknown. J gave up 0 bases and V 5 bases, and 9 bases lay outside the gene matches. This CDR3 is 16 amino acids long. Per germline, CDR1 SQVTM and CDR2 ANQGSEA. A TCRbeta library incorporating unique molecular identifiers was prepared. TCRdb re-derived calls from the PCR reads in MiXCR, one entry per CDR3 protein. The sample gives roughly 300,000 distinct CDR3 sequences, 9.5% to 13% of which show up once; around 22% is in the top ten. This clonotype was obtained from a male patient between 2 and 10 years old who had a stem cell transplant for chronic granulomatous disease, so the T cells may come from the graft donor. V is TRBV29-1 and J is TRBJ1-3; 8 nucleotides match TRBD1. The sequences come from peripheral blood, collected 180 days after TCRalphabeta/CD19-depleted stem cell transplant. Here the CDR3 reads CSVYPDREDSGNTIYF. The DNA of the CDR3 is TGCAGCGTTTATCCGGACAGGGAAGACTCTGGAAACACCATATATTTT.